This T cell receptor beta chain was sequenced in a study of cytomegalovirus exposure and HLA in healthy donors. A single count supports this clone. The antigen remains unidentified. CDR1 KGHSH and CDR2 LQKENI come from the germline V gene. Trimming shortened V by 3 bases and J by 1 base, and 13 bases separated the two germline ends. The CDR3 is 16 residues long. Primers: 60 Vbeta forward and 13 Jbeta reverse. Libraries were prepared by immunoSEQ multiplex PCR; TCRdb keeps only in-frame clonotypes and omits some of them. Here the sample spans more than 85,000 clones, roughly three quarters being singletons. Study conclusions and caveats: 16,951 TCR beta sequences were associated with HLA alleles at 0.05 false discovery rate in a later analysis. The authors later linked a missense DCLRE1C variant to TCR beta V- and J-gene trimming.

This receptor was obtained from a man aged 25 to 40 in good health and CMV-seropositive. The V gene is TRBV18, the J gene TRBJ1-3, with a weak D call TRBD1 (5 bases). Sequencing was carried out using PBMCs. As DNA, the CDR3 is TGTGCCAGCTCACCGACCTCCGGGGGGTCTGGAAACACCATATATTTT. As protein: CASSPTSGGSGNTIYF. The full variable domain, completed using reference TRBV18 and TRBJ1-3, is NAGVMQNPRHLVRRRGQEARLRCSPMKGHSHVYWYRQLPEEGLKFMVYLQKENIIDESGMPKERFSAEFPKEGPSILRIQQVVRGDSAAYFCASSPTSGGSGNTIYFGEGSWLTVV.